The T cell receptor (beta chain) described here comes from a study of cytomegalovirus exposure and HLA in healthy donors (TCRdb year 2017). With respect to the entire study: An earlier analysis of some 500 of the donors reported 250 to 300 Gb of sequence data and roughly 110 million unique TCR beta sequences from about 180 million T cells. An early release covering 500 to 750 HLA-typed donors comprised 250 to 350 gigabases of sequencing data and 85 million to 100 million unique TCR sequences. Among the approximately 430 genotyped donors, around 81% belonged to the genetic ancestry cluster associated with self-reported Caucasian donors. The study aimed to test whether cataloging public T cell receptors could reveal signatures of past pathogen exposure. Using immunosequencing, the study profiled T cell repertoires from about 620 subjects and related those repertoires to cytomegalovirus serostatus. A separate validation cohort of about 110 different subjects was used in addition to the roughly 670-subject first cohort. To predict cytomegalovirus infection status, the study combined high-throughput TCR immunosequencing, statistical association of individual TCRs with disease status, and machine learning. A later analysis re-examined previously published TCR beta repertoires from hundreds of donors and added high-resolution HLA genotyping to investigate patterns of TCR occurrence. Rather than drawing on any new phenotypic data, the later analysis identified candidate immune exposures from TCR beta sequences and the way those sequences occurred across donors. To decide whether each TCR beta V gene segment behaved as functional or pseudogenic, an earlier analysis of some 600 of the donors relied on high-throughput TCR beta sequencing. Donor age, sex, ethnicity and CMV serostatus were compiled alongside the repertoire data. Genome-wide SNP genotypes for about 55% of the roughly 670 donors were used in a later genetic analysis, which treated that subset as a discovery cohort. All discovery cohort repertoires had been generated using a single sequencing platform. Class I and class II HLA loci were covered by the typing at four-digit resolution. The number of typed donors differed by locus: about 620-640 for A, B, C, DRB1 and DQB1; approximately 520 for DQA1; roughly 600 for DPA1; and 450 to 480 for DPB1. Roughly five DR-DQ haplotypes were handled as single units for association and clustering because linkage in the cohort was strong. On average, around 200,000 unique TCR beta nucleotide sequences were sequenced per donor among 398 genotyped donors of the cohort, with roughly 19% of those sequences being non-productive.

Receptors were amplified or captured by the immunoSEQ multiplex PCR assay. For the multiplex PCR, a mixture combining 60 forward primers for TCR Vbeta segments and 13 reverse primers for TCR Jbeta segments was used. The CDR3 region of rearranged TCR beta genes was amplified from genomic DNA with a multiplex PCR assay. On the Illumina HiSeq System, the amplified TCR beta libraries were sequenced as 87-base-pair reads. Regarding the original processing steps: In a later analysis, tens of millions of unique TCR beta chains were counted across the approximately 640 repertoires, and approximately 11 million of these chains were shared by at least two donors. A nearest-neighbor algorithm error-corrected the raw reads and collapsed the reads into unique sequences, merging closely related sequences to remove PCR and sequencing errors. V, D and J gene segments were assigned by aligning CDR3 sequences to IMGT reference sequences. Each retained sequence needed at least a six-nucleotide match to both a V gene segment and a J gene segment. Rearrangements were classified as productive when the CDR3 lacked stop codons and remained in frame with V and J, and all other rearrangements were classified as non-productive. Following IMGT convention, CDR3 was defined as the stretch from the second conserved V-encoded cysteine up to the conserved J-encoded phenylalanine. The earlier analysis of 587 of the donors excluded sequences that lacked an unambiguous match to a single V gene segment. An earlier analysis of 500 to 600 of the donors classified V segments as functional when productive rearrangements were above 56.7% and as segregating when the standard deviation between donors was above 5%. To diagnose cytomegalovirus status from the catalog of TCR beta chain sequences, a statistical classification framework was built. V and J gene assignment, in a later analysis, came from comparing TCR nucleotide sequences with IMGT/GENE-DB human TR gene sequences. Using the TCRdist pipeline, a later analysis assigned CDR3 sequences along with most-parsimonious VDJ recombination scenarios. A later analysis defined each TCR beta chain by its CDR3 amino acid sequence plus V-gene family, and excluded reads lacking a unique V-gene family. In a later analysis, 450 to 600 highly shared, low-generation-probability nucleotide sequences were removed to address suspected cross-contamination and a sequencing artifact. In a later analysis, a clonal expansion index was calculated for each public chain from normalized within-repertoire ranks of inferred template counts. Generation probabilities in a later analysis came from a VDJ recombination model fitted to out-of-frame rearrangements, and those results were checked against IGoR. In a later analysis, TCR-TCR, TCR-HLA and TCR-CMV co-occurrence was scored with hypergeometric tests, and a repertoire-size bias correction was applied to TCR pairs. In a later analysis, false discovery rates were estimated by permuting HLA or CMV assignments 20 times. In a later analysis, co-occurring TCRs were grouped using DBSCAN, and TCRdist sequence similarity was added for clustering within HLA-allele-positive subsets. Repertoires with fewer than 30,000 or more than 120,000 public chains, plus five repertoires with anomalous nucleotide sharing, were excluded from co-occurrence clustering. TCRdb re-hosts the immuneACCESS table, in-frame sequences only. Its copies lack some clones; in the studies checked, an unresolved V gene accounts for under half of them, and the cause for the rest is not known. The V and J calls and clone size are taken from that table; D and trimming were inferred from the DNA. This sample has about 160,000 clones in its table, and 70% to 85% of those were observed once. The leading ten clones occupy more than 3% of the sample.

In this sample, this clone turned up a few times. What antigen it recognizes has not been identified. Nothing much larger sits one base from this clone, and base qualities are not available. The cohort was made up of about 610 healthy bone marrow donors. Cohort members were all nominally healthy when sampled, although unrecorded immune exposures were likely present. The donor was CMV seropositive and belonged to the group of about 290 seropositive cohort members. Every donor gave a peripheral blood sample, and the peripheral blood mononuclear cells from that sample were used for TCR beta sequencing. The Qiagen DNeasy Blood Extraction Kit was used to extract genomic DNA from the blood cell samples. Measured from the cysteine to the phenylalanine, the CDR3 is 15 residues long. Only CDR3 DNA remains: 45 bases, in frame from the first base. V loses 7 bases, J loses 5 bases, and the germline ends lie 17 bases apart. Sequences SGHTA (CDR1) and FQGNSA (CDR2) are obtained from the germline V gene.

The paper's findings and limits, for the study overall: The study listed around 160 TCR beta chains as associated with cytomegalovirus. Compared with the roughly 720-donor mean, donors in an Asian-associated ancestry cluster had fewer N-insertions in productive TCRs, according to a later genetic analysis. CMV serostatus was the only immune exposure information available for the cohort. Some IMGT-functional V segments, including TRBV6-2 and TRBV6-3, could not be distinguished by the 87-base-pair reads and were therefore excluded. According to a later analysis, TCR association rates differed among HLA loci, with DRB1 alleles showing the most associated TCRs and HLA-C alleles showing the fewest. In a later genetic analysis, a missense DCLRE1C variant was associated with V-gene and J-gene trimming of TCR beta chains, and the association was replicated in an independent cohort. A later analysis found that HLA-associated TCR beta chains were more clonally expanded and had lower generation probabilities than equally common non-associated chains. Most TCR sequences were observed very rarely across donors, whereas some public TCRs were present in many individuals. In a later analysis, most CMV-associated TCR beta chains were found to appear HLA-restricted, with HLA associations seemingly driven largely by CMV exposure. A cluster of highly shared sequence variants was judged likely to be a technical artifact of the sequencing pipeline. Cytomegalovirus status was reported to be diagnosed by the classifier with high specificity and sensitivity in both the original and validation cohorts. When HLA alleles, especially DR and DQ, strongly co-occurred, attributing TCR associations to individual alleles was difficult. A further reported finding was that TCR beta sequences accurately predicted the HLA-A and HLA-B alleles for most subjects in the first cohort. Specific HLA alleles were associated with 15,000 to 20,000 TCR beta sequences at a false discovery rate of 0.05 in a later analysis. Roughly 17 rarely observed V segments, including chromosome 9 orphons, were excluded from the earlier analysis of several hundred of the donors because counts were too low. Broadly in line with IMGT annotations, most TCR beta V segments showed up in productive rearrangements about 90% or about 30% of the time in an earlier analysis of around 600 of the donors. According to the authors, the approach could potentially be generalized to other disease states and immunological phenotypes. HLA typing was unavailable for some donors at each locus, so association tests used only the typed subset. In vitro tests confirmed that a few of the cytomegalovirus-associated TCR beta chains recognize cytomegalovirus antigens. According to a later analysis, parvovirus B19, influenza, CMV and Epstein-Barr virus appeared linked to several top co-occurrence clusters. In this cohort, only TCR beta chains were sequenced, and detectable features were limited by the absence of alpha or paired-chain data. Sequencing depth was assumed to be roughly uniform across donors in the presence/absence analyses, though that assumption may not hold. Linkage disequilibrium might explain the correlated functional status among segregating V segments, but an unknown experimental factor could not be excluded.

The rearrangement combines TRBV7-2 with TRBJ2-2; tentative D gene TRBD1, with 5 bases matching. The TCR was taken from a man under 40 in good health and CMV-seropositive. Sequenced input: PBMCs. CDR3 region: CASTAMWGSTGELFF. The DNA is TGTGCCAGCACCGCTATGTGGGGCTCAACCGGGGAGCTGTTTTTT.